These T cell receptor beta chains were read from a single sample in a study of cytomegalovirus exposure and HLA in healthy donors. The protocol was immunoSEQ multiplex PCR, while the TCRdb copy is restricted to in-frame clones and leaves out a portion. The data contain 100,000 to 150,000 clones, 80% of them singletons. The material sequenced was PBMCs. These receptors were taken from a man aged 25 to 40 in good health and CMV-seropositive. The CDR3 runs from the conserved cysteine through the conserved F or W. The D gene is left open where the match is weak. For some rows the clone size is stated as once, few or many, or as a class when expanded; others skip it.

D: NA; length: 18; J: TRBJ1-1; V: TRBV7-3; size: NA; DNA: TGTGCCAGCAGCCCGGGTGGGCTGGGGGGGGGACGGGGAACTGAAGCTTTCTTT; CDR3: CASSPGGLGGGRGTEAFF
D: NA; length: 15; J: TRBJ2-3; V: TRBV6-5; size: NA; DNA: TGTGCCAGCACCCCAATCAAGGGGCGCACAGATACGCAGTATTTT; CDR3: CASTPIKGRTDTQYF
D: TRBD1; length: 17; J: TRBJ1-5; V: TRBV28; size: NA; DNA: TGTGCCAGCAGCCTAGGGACAGGGCGGTTTGGCAATCAGCCCCAGCATTTT; CDR3: CASSLGTGRFGNQPQHF
D: NA; length: 14; J: TRBJ2-5; V: TRBV5-1; size: NA; DNA: TGCGCCAGCAGCGACCTACAGGGTGAAGAGACCCAGTACTTC; CDR3: CASSDLQGEETQYF
D: NA; length: 11; J: TRBJ2-7; V: TRBV27; size: NA; DNA: TGTGCCAGCAGGGACTTCTACGAGCAGTACTTC; CDR3: CASRDFYEQYF
D: NA; length: 15; J: TRBJ1-1; V: TRBV5-1; size: NA; DNA: TGCGCCAGCAGCCAAGCGTCGCCGGTGAACACTGAAGCTTTCTTT; CDR3: CASSQASPVNTEAFF
D: TRBD1; length: 14; J: TRBJ1-2; V: TRBV6-1; size: NA; DNA: TGTGCCAGCAGTGATATCAGGGGGGCCTATGGCTACACCTTC; CDR3: CASSDIRGAYGYTF
D: NA; length: 13; J: TRBJ2-7; V: TRBV7-2; size: NA; DNA: TGTGCCAGCAGCTTAGCCCCTAGGAGCGAGCAGTACTTC; CDR3: CASSLAPRSEQYF
D: TRBD1; length: 16; J: TRBJ2-7; V: TRBV28; size: NA; DNA: TGTGCCAGCAGTTCACCGGGACAGGGCATTTCCTACGAGCAGTACTTC; CDR3: CASSSPGQGISYEQYF
D: TRBD1; length: 15; J: TRBJ1-1; V: TRBV10-3; size: NA; DNA: TGTGCCATCAGTGATCAGGACAGGGGGTCTACTGAAGCTTTCTTT; CDR3: CAISDQDRGSTEAFF
D: NA; length: 13; J: TRBJ2-5; V: TRBV7-8; size: NA; DNA: TGTGCCAGCAGCCGGGGACAACAAGAGACCCAGTACTTC; CDR3: CASSRGQQETQYF
D: NA; length: 12; J: TRBJ2-2; V: TRBV6-5; size: few; DNA: TGTGCCAGCAGTGAGTACCCGGGGGAGCTGTTTTTT; CDR3: CASSEYPGELFF
D: NA; length: 12; J: TRBJ2-7; V: TRBV6-5; size: NA; DNA: TGTGCCAGCAGTTATCATGGGCGCGAGCAGTACTTC; CDR3: CASSYHGREQYF
D: TRBD1; length: 15; J: TRBJ1-1; V: TRBV5-1; size: NA; DNA: TGCGCCAGCAGTTCGGGACAGGGGACCAACACTGAAGCTTTCTTT; CDR3: CASSSGQGTNTEAFF
D: TRBD1; length: 15; J: TRBJ1-6; V: TRBV2; size: NA; DNA: TGTGCCAGCCATTTCCGACAGGGCAATAATTCACCCCTCCACTTT; CDR3: CASHFRQGNNSPLHF
D: TRBD2; length: 16; J: TRBJ2-5; V: TRBV19; size: NA; DNA: TGTGCCAGTGGTGAAGGACTAGCGGGGGGGCCAGAGACCCAGTACTTC; CDR3: CASGEGLAGGPETQYF
D: TRBD1; length: 15; J: TRBJ1-4; V: TRBV27; size: NA; DNA: TGTGCCAGCAGTCCCTGGGACAGGGCTAATGAAAAACTGTTTTTT; CDR3: CASSPWDRANEKLFF
D: TRBD1; length: 16; J: TRBJ1-4; V: TRBV27; size: NA; DNA: TGTGCCAGCAGGAGGGACAGGGGCTATTGGAATGAAAAACTGTTTTTT; CDR3: CASRRDRGYWNEKLFF
D: NA; length: 14; J: TRBJ1-4; V: TRBV4-1; size: NA; DNA: TGCGCCAGCAGCCTCCGACAGGTTAATGAAAAACTGTTTTTT; CDR3: CASSLRQVNEKLFF
D: TRBD2; length: 16; J: TRBJ2-5; V: TRBV6-4; size: NA; DNA: TGTGCCAGCAGTGACTCAACTAGCGGGGGGGCAGAGACCCAGTACTTC; CDR3: CASSDSTSGGAETQYF
D: NA; length: 13; J: TRBJ1-1; V: TRBV29-1; size: NA; DNA: TGCAGCGCCGCAACAGGCCGGAACACTGAAGCTTTCTTT; CDR3: CSAATGRNTEAFF
D: NA; length: 13; J: TRBJ1-1; V: TRBV11-3; size: NA; DNA: TGTGCCAGCAGCTTAGCTCGCGGGCGTGAAGCTTTCTTT; CDR3: CASSLARGREAFF
D: NA; length: 16; J: TRBJ2-3; V: TRBV12-2; size: NA; DNA: TGTGCAAGTCGCCCCCGGGACAGGGGAGTGGCAGATACGCAGTATTTT; CDR3: CASRPRDRGVADTQYF
D: NA; length: 11; J: TRBJ2-2; V: TRBV7-9; size: NA; DNA: TGTGCCAGCACCCGGGCCGGGGAGCTGTTTTTT; CDR3: CASTRAGELFF
D: TRBD1; length: 13; J: TRBJ2-7; V: TRBV10-1; size: once; DNA: TGCGCCAGCAGTCCCGGGACAGGCTACGAGCAGTACTTC; CDR3: CASSPGTGYEQYF
D: NA; length: 15; J: TRBJ1-1; V: TRBV6-1; size: once; DNA: TGTGCCAGCAGTGAATTAGGCAGGGATTCGACTGAAGCTTTCTTT; CDR3: CASSELGRDSTEAFF
D: TRBD1; length: 16; J: TRBJ1-1; V: TRBV7-2; size: NA; DNA: TGTGCCAGCAGCTCCGGACCGGGACAGGGTGGGACTGAAGCTTTCTTT; CDR3: CASSSGPGQGGTEAFF
D: NA; length: 15; J: TRBJ2-7; V: TRBV2; size: few; DNA: TGTGCCAGCATCGATTTGACAGGTGCCTCCTACGAGCAGTACTTC; CDR3: CASIDLTGASYEQYF
D: NA; length: 14; J: TRBJ2-6; V: TRBV6-1; size: NA; DNA: TGTGCCAGCAGTGATTACTCTGGGGCCAACGTCCTGACTTTC; CDR3: CASSDYSGANVLTF
D: NA; length: 16; J: TRBJ1-4; V: TRBV5-6; size: NA; DNA: TGTGCCAGCAGCTTGGACAGGCGGAATTCTAATGAAAAACTGTTTTTT; CDR3: CASSLDRRNSNEKLFF
D: TRBD1; length: 15; J: TRBJ1-2; V: TRBV7-2; size: once; DNA: TGTGCCAGCAGCTTAGCGCCGGGACAGGCCTATGGCTACACCTTC; CDR3: CASSLAPGQAYGYTF
D: TRBD2; length: 14; J: TRBJ2-5; V: TRBV6-1; size: NA; DNA: TGTGCCAGCAGCGGGACTAGTTTCCCAGAGACCCAGTACTTC; CDR3: CASSGTSFPETQYF
D: TRBD2; length: 13; J: TRBJ2-3; V: TRBV29-1; size: NA; DNA: TGCAGCGTTGCTCGGGGGGGGCAAGATACGCAGTATTTT; CDR3: CSVARGGQDTQYF
D: NA; length: 14; J: TRBJ2-3; V: TRBV2; size: NA; DNA: TGTGCCAGCACCTATCAGGGTGGCACAGATACGCAGTATTTT; CDR3: CASTYQGGTDTQYF
D: TRBD2; length: 15; J: TRBJ2-7; V: TRBV5-1; size: NA; DNA: TGCGCCAGCAGCTTGGATCCTAGCGGGGGCTACGAGCAGTACTTC; CDR3: CASSLDPSGGYEQYF
D: TRBD1; length: 13; J: TRBJ2-5; V: TRBV7-8; size: NA; DNA: TGTGCCAGCAGCCGGGGACAGCAAGAGACCCAGTACTTC; CDR3: CASSRGQQETQYF
D: NA; length: 14; J: TRBJ1-5; V: TRBV9; size: NA; DNA: TGTGCCAGCAGCGTAGGACAGAACTATCAGCCCCAGCATTTT; CDR3: CASSVGQNYQPQHF
D: NA; length: 11; J: TRBJ1-1; V: TRBV10-3; size: NA; DNA: TGTGCCATCAGAACGGACAGTGAAGCTTTCTTT; CDR3: CAIRTDSEAFF
D: TRBD1; length: 15; J: TRBJ1-2; V: TRBV4-1; size: once; DNA: TGCGCCAGCAGCCAAGTCATTCAGGGGGCCTATGGCTACACCTTC; CDR3: CASSQVIQGAYGYTF
D: NA; length: 16; J: TRBJ2-7; V: TRBV9; size: NA; DNA: TGTGCCAGCAGCCTCTCCCTTGGGGCGAGCTCCTACGAGCAGTACTTC; CDR3: CASSLSLGASSYEQYF
D: TRBD1; length: 14; J: TRBJ1-6; V: TRBV27; size: NA; DNA: TGTGCCAGCGGCGACAGGGGTGTCATCTCACCCCTCCACTTT; CDR3: CASGDRGVISPLHF
D: NA; length: 13; J: TRBJ2-3; V: TRBV12-5; size: NA; DNA: TGTGCTAGTGGTCAGACAGGCACAGATACGCAGTATTTT; CDR3: CASGQTGTDTQYF
D: TRBD1; length: 17; J: TRBJ1-1; V: TRBV13; size: NA; DNA: TGTGCCAGCAGTCGCACCTTCCGGGACAGCGAAAACACTGAAGCTTTCTTT; CDR3: CASSRTFRDSENTEAFF
D: NA; length: 13; J: TRBJ1-4; V: TRBV7-3; size: NA; DNA: TGTGCCAGCAGCTTATACGGGGGTGAAAAACTGTTTTTT; CDR3: CASSLYGGEKLFF
D: NA; length: 15; J: TRBJ2-2; V: TRBV30; size: NA; DNA: TGTGCCTGGAGTATAGGGGTTCTGAGAACCGGGGAGCTGTTTTTT; CDR3: CAWSIGVLRTGELFF
D: TRBD1; length: 15; J: TRBJ1-2; V: TRBV6-1; size: NA; DNA: TGTGCCAGCAGTGAAATTGGGGACAGGGCCTATGGCTACACCTTC; CDR3: CASSEIGDRAYGYTF
D: NA; length: 15; J: TRBJ1-4; V: TRBV4-1; size: NA; DNA: TGCGCCAGCAGCCATCTGCGGTTAACTAATGAAAAACTGTTTTTT; CDR3: CASSHLRLTNEKLFF
D: NA; length: 12; J: TRBJ1-1; V: TRBV5-1; size: NA; DNA: TGCGCCAGCAGCTCGGGGAACACTGAAGCTTTCTTT; CDR3: CASSSGNTEAFF
D: TRBD1; length: 15; J: TRBJ2-3; V: TRBV7-6; size: few; DNA: TGTGCCAGCAGCTTAAAGAGGGGGCGGACAGATACGCAGTATTTT; CDR3: CASSLKRGRTDTQYF
D: NA; length: 14; J: TRBJ2-7; V: TRBV9; size: NA; DNA: TGTGCCAGCAGCACCGGGTTTCTCGGGGACGAGCAGTACTTC; CDR3: CASSTGFLGDEQYF
D: NA; length: 14; J: TRBJ2-5; V: TRBV11-2; size: NA; DNA: TGTGCCAGCAGCTTACTTACAGGTCGGGAGACCCAGTACTTC; CDR3: CASSLLTGRETQYF
D: NA; length: 14; J: TRBJ2-1; V: TRBV29-1; size: NA; DNA: TGCAGCGTTCTCACAGGGAAAGGAGGCAATGAGCAGTTCTTC; CDR3: CSVLTGKGGNEQFF
D: NA; length: 10; J: TRBJ2-7; V: TRBV20-1; size: NA; DNA: TGCAGTGCTGGCCTCTACGAGCAGTACTTC; CDR3: CSAGLYEQYF
D: TRBD1; length: 17; J: TRBJ1-1; V: TRBV9; size: NA; DNA: TGTGCCAGCAGCGTAGACCCGACAGGGGGCTTGAACACTGAAGCTTTCTTT; CDR3: CASSVDPTGGLNTEAFF
D: NA; length: 13; J: TRBJ1-2; V: TRBV5-6; size: few; DNA: TGTGCCAGCAGCTTCGGGAGGGCCTATGGCTACACCTTC; CDR3: CASSFGRAYGYTF
D: NA; length: 15; J: TRBJ2-3; V: TRBV27; size: NA; DNA: TGTGCCAGCAGTTGGGGGGACGGGTACACAGATACGCAGTATTTT; CDR3: CASSWGDGYTDTQYF
D: NA; length: 14; J: TRBJ2-1; V: TRBV12-5; size: NA; DNA: TGTGCTAGTGTTCCCCCCGTATCCTACAATGAGCAGTTCTTC; CDR3: CASVPPVSYNEQFF
D: TRBD1; length: 14; J: TRBJ2-7; V: TRBV15; size: few; DNA: TGTGCCACCAGCAGAGGGACAGGGGTGGACGAGCAGTACTTC; CDR3: CATSRGTGVDEQYF
D: NA; length: 17; J: TRBJ1-6; V: TRBV15; size: NA; DNA: TGTGCCACCAGCAGAGATGAGGAGAGCTCCTATAATTCACCCCTCCACTTT; CDR3: CATSRDEESSYNSPLHF